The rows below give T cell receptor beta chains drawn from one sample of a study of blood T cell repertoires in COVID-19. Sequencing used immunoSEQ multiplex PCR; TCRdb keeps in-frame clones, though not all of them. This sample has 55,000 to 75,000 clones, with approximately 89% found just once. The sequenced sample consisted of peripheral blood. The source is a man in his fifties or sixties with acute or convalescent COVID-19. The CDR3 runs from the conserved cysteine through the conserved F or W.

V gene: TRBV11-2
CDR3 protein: CASSPPGTERYGYTF

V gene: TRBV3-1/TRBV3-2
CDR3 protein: CASSQGPTGKNGYTF

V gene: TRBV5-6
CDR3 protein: CASSQGQVQSQPQHF

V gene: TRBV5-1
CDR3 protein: CASSLGLKASGGKDEQFF

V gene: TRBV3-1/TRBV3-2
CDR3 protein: CASSQVSSGGGDTQYF

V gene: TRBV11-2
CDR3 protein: CASSITGFLTEAFF

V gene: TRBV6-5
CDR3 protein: CASRQGSYGYTF

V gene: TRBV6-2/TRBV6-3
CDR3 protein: CASSSAGLDTDTQYF

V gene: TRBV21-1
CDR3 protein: CASSKGSLGDRGLPQEPEAFF

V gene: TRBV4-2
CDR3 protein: CASSLQGADTEAFF

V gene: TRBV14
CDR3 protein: CASSLDRDGNTIYF

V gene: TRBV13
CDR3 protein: CASSLNQGSSYGYTF

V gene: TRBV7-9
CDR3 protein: CASSHWTQSSYNSPLHF

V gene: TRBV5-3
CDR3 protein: CARSGGTFQLYSNQPQHF

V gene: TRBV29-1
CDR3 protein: CSVIDWGTGNPWLFF

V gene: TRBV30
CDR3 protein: CAWAVSGNTIYF

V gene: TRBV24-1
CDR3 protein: CATSGGQGAYNEQFF

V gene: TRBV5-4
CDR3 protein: CASSFRDRGIHEQFF

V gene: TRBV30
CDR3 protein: CAWSGQGPGANVLTF

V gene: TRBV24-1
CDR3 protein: CATSDTRQGSNEQFF

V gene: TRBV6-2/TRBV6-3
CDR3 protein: CASSPTGRQPQHF

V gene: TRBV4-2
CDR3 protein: CASSPETSAGTDTQYF

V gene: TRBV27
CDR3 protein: CASSPSLSHRAFF

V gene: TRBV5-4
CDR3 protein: CASSLRGRVGTEAFF

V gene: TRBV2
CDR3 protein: CASSDKGGSSSPLHF

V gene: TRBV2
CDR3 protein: CASTRGRGTEAFF

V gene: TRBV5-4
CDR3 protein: CASSLPSLYGYTF

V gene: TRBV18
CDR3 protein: CASSREGQGNGYTF

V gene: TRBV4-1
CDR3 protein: CASSHASSGGARISPLHF

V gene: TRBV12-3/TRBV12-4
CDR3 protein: CASSFVQYEQYF

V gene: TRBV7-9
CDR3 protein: CASSDAGGQLNTEAFF

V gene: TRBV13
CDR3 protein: CASSPELAGGRGTDTQYF

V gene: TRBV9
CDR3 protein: CASSVGSAAEQPQHF

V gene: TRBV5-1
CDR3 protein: CASSFSSGGENNEQFF